A selection of T cell receptor beta chains follows, all from one sample in a study of blood T cell repertoires in COVID-19. TCRdb's copy holds only in-frame clones and misses some; the assay was immunoSEQ multiplex PCR. The sample has about 310,000 clones; 89% are singletons. Sequenced sample: PBMCs or T cells enriched from blood (not recorded which). The receptors were gathered from a man in his 60s who had recovered from COVID-19. CDR3s include the opening cysteine and the closing phenylalanine or tryptophan. The D gene is left open where the match is weak. The size entry is marked missing in some rows and otherwise reads once, few, many or a size class.

CDR3aa	CDR3nt	v_gene	d_gene	abundance	j_gene
CASSLGQGNTEAFF	TGTGCCAGCTCACTGGGACAGGGGAACACTGAAGCTTTCTTT	TRBV18	TRBD1	-	TRBJ1-1
CASSVAELAKNIQYF	TGTGCCAGCTCTGTAGCGGAATTAGCCAAAAACATTCAGTACTTC	TRBV18	-	-	TRBJ2-4
CASSLGLNTEAFF	TGTGCCAGCAGCTTGGGGCTCAACACTGAAGCTTTCTTT	TRBV5-4	-	-	TRBJ1-1
CASSLGIAGTQETQYF	TGCGCCAGCAGCCTAGGAATAGCGGGGACACAAGAGACCCAGTACTTC	TRBV4-3	TRBD2	-	TRBJ2-5
CASSLVAGGGNIQYF	TGCGCCAGCAGCTTAGTAGCGGGAGGGGGGAACATTCAGTACTTC	TRBV5-1	TRBD2	-	TRBJ2-4
CASSLLDFQETQYF	TGCGCCAGCAGCTTACTCGATTTCCAAGAGACCCAGTACTTC	TRBV5-1	-	-	TRBJ2-5
CASSLRGSGNTIYF	TGTGCCAGCAGCTTAAGGGGTTCTGGAAACACCATATATTTT	TRBV7-2	-	-	TRBJ1-3
CASSANRANTEAFF	TGTGCCAGCAGCGCGAACAGGGCCAACACTGAAGCTTTCTTT	TRBV9	-	-	TRBJ1-1
CASSPGTGRYEQYF	TGTGCCAGCAGCCCGGGGACAGGGAGATACGAGCAGTACTTC	TRBV7-9	TRBD1	once	TRBJ2-7
CASGEGRRTYEQYF	TGTGCCAGCGGGGAGGGACGGAGGACCTACGAGCAGTACTTC	TRBV28	TRBD2	few	TRBJ2-7
CASSAGLASLPGANVLTF	TGTGCCAGCAGCGCGGGACTAGCCTCGCTTCCTGGGGCCAACGTCCTGACTTTC	TRBV7-3	TRBD2	-	TRBJ2-6
CASSLGQGWYEQYF	TGTGCCAGCAGCTTGGGACAGGGTTGGTACGAGCAGTACTTC	TRBV7-9	TRBD1	-	TRBJ2-7
CASSYPGTPDGEQYF	TGTGCCAGCAGCTACCCCGGGACACCTGACGGCGAGCAGTACTTC	TRBV13	-	-	TRBJ2-7
CASKVNSRYEQYF	TGTGCCAGCAAAGTCAACAGTCGTTACGAGCAGTACTTC	TRBV13	-	-	TRBJ2-7
CASSHKGANEKLFF	TGTGCCAGCAGCCACAAGGGGGCGAATGAAAAACTGTTTTTT	TRBV3-1/TRBV3-2	TRBD1	-	TRBJ1-4
CASSITLGRASNEQYF	TGTGCCAGTAGTATAACCCTCGGCAGGGCAAGCAACGAGCAGTACTTC	TRBV19	-	-	TRBJ2-7
CASSPGEGSGSGANVLTF	TGTGCCAGCAGCCCGGGAGAGGGATCCGGCTCTGGGGCCAACGTCCTGACTTTC	TRBV5-4	-	once	TRBJ2-6
CATADRPNEKLFF	TGTGCCACCGCGGACAGGCCTAATGAAAAACTGTTTTTT	TRBV27	TRBD1	once	TRBJ1-4
CASSPQDRTYSPLHF	TGTGCCAGCTCACCACAGGACAGAACGTATTCACCCCTCCACTTT	TRBV18	-	-	TRBJ1-6
CASSGSVAGGSYNEQFF	TGTGCCAGCAGCGGATCCGTAGCGGGAGGCTCCTACAATGAGCAGTTCTTC	TRBV9	TRBD2	-	TRBJ2-1
CASSYQADTSTDTQYF	TGTGCCAGCAGCTACCAGGCCGATACTAGCACAGATACGCAGTATTTT	TRBV7-2	-	-	TRBJ2-3
CASSVAGRHNEQFF	TGTGCCAGCAGCGTAGCCGGGAGACACAATGAGCAGTTCTTC	TRBV9	-	-	TRBJ2-1
CASSVDHSPNYGYTF	TGTGCCAGCAGCGTAGATCACAGCCCAAACTATGGCTACACCTTC	TRBV9	-	-	TRBJ1-2
CASSPNQGGTYEQYF	TGTGCCAGCTCCCCCAACCAGGGAGGCACCTACGAGCAGTACTTC	TRBV18	-	-	TRBJ2-7
CASRLPNGRDTEAFF	TGTGCCAGCAGACTTCCGAACGGCCGGGACACTGAAGCTTTCTTT	TRBV11-2	-	-	TRBJ1-1
CASSSGGAGFKAQHF	TGTGCCAGCAGTTCAGGGGGCGCCGGTTTTAAGGCCCAGCATTTT	TRBV27	TRBD1	-	TRBJ1-5
CASSTTPPGNYGYTF	TGTGCCAGTAGTACTACACCTCCGGGTAACTATGGCTACACCTTC	TRBV19	-	-	TRBJ1-2
CASSFRVESGELFF	TGTGCCAGCAGTTTCCGGGTAGAGTCCGGGGAGCTGTTTTTT	TRBV25-1	-	-	TRBJ2-2
CPSSPWGLGVYDQYF	TGTCCCAGCAGCCCTTGGGGTTTGGGAGTCTACGACCAGTACTTC	TRBV5-6	-	-	TRBJ2-7
CATSDSGTGDVEQFF	TGTGCCACCAGTGATTCCGGGACAGGGGATGTTGAGCAGTTCTTC	TRBV24-1	TRBD1	-	TRBJ2-1
CASSLSRQVGHEQYF	TGTGCCAGCAGTTTATCCCGACAGGTCGGCCACGAGCAGTACTTC	TRBV27	-	-	TRBJ2-7
CASSPGGRGNYGYTF	TGTGCCAGCAGCCCCGGGGGCAGGGGGAACTATGGCTACACCTTC	TRBV28	TRBD1	-	TRBJ1-2
CASSLRQANEKLFF	TGTGCCAGCAGCTTAAGACAGGCTAATGAAAAACTGTTTTTT	TRBV7-9	-	-	TRBJ1-4
CASNPTSGRAVEQFF	TGTGCCAGCAATCCGACTAGCGGGAGGGCCGTTGAGCAGTTCTTC	TRBV6-6	TRBD2	-	TRBJ2-1
CASRSGQRDGYTF	TGTGCCAGCAGATCGGGACAGCGAGATGGCTACACCTTC	TRBV25-1	TRBD1	-	TRBJ1-2
CASSGDRDLFEQYF	TGTGCCAGCAGCGGAGACAGGGATCTCTTCGAGCAGTACTTC	TRBV7-2	TRBD1	once	TRBJ2-7
CASSTLAGENTGELFF	TGTGCCAGCAGCACTTTAGCGGGAGAAAACACCGGGGAGCTGTTTTTT	TRBV5-5	TRBD2	-	TRBJ2-2
CASRQTGSGYTF	TGTGCCAGCAGACAAACAGGGAGTGGCTACACCTTC	TRBV6-5	-	-	TRBJ1-2
CASSHLAGGADTQYF	TGTGCCAGCAGCCATTTAGCGGGTGGAGCAGATACGCAGTATTTT	TRBV3-1/TRBV3-2	TRBD2	-	TRBJ2-3
CASSSTRASGVYNEQFF	TGTGCCAGCAGCTCCACTAGGGCTAGCGGGGTTTACAATGAGCAGTTCTTC	TRBV7-9	TRBD2	-	TRBJ2-1
CATSKSGGKETQYF	TGTGCCACCAGCAAGTCGGGAGGGAAAGAGACCCAGTACTTC	TRBV15	TRBD2	-	TRBJ2-5
CASSYGGATNYGYTF	TGTGCCAGCAGTTACGGAGGGGCCACTAACTATGGCTACACCTTC	TRBV6-5	-	-	TRBJ1-2